Presented here are 29 T cell receptor beta chains from one specimen sequenced in a study of blood T cell repertoires in COVID-19. The method was immunoSEQ multiplex PCR; TCRdb's version includes in-frame clones alone and lacks a portion of them. The table includes a few hundred thousand clones, 70% to 90% detected once. What was sequenced was PBMCs or T cells enriched from blood (not recorded which). Receptors were obtained from a woman aged 45-60 years in a cohort exposed to, infected with or recovered from COVID-19 (not recorded which).

The chain has TRBV29-1 and TRBJ1-2, with 7 bases lining up with TRBD1. Germline CDR1 reads SQVTM; CDR2 reads ANQGSEA. V gave up 6 bases and J gave up 5 bases; unmatched junction bases: 12. The CDR3 runs 14 residues. CDR3 DNA: TGCAGCGTCGCCCCAGGGGGTTCGGGGTATGGCTACACCTTC. It codes for CSVAPGGSGYGYTF.

This chain joins TRBV5-1 and TRBJ1-3; D is uncertain. The CDR3 sequence is 14 residues long. Trimming removed 3 bases at V and 0 bases at J, with 7 bases between. Germline assignment: CDR1 SGHRS and CDR2 YFSETQ. The CDR3 region is CASSYADSGNTIYF. The CDR3 bases are TGCGCCAGCAGCTACGCAGACTCTGGAAACACCATATATTTT.

This clone was found a few times. This chain uses TRBV10-3 with TRBJ1-5; D is uncertain. Germline CDR1 reads ENHRY; CDR2 reads SYGVKD. The V end was cut by 3 bases, the J end by 4 bases, with 25 bases between. The length of the CDR3 is 19 residues. In DNA form, the CDR3 reads TGTGCCATCAGTGACTCTCCCGGGTTTGGGGAGACCGCAAATCAGCCCCAGCATTTT. This gives the protein CAISDSPGFGETANQPQHF.

The genes are TRBV7-2 and TRBJ1-5; tentative D call: TRBD1 (6 bases). The germline gives CDR1 SGHTA, CDR2 FQGNSA. This CDR3 has 14 amino acids. V dropped 8 bases and J dropped 4 bases, with 15 bases sitting between them. The CDR3, as DNA: TGTGCCAGCGCAGGGGTAACTCAAAATCAGCCCCAGCATTTT. Protein product: CASAGVTQNQPQHF. Variable domain in full (rest from reference TRBV7-2 and TRBJ1-5): GAGVSQSPSNKVTEKGKDVELRCDPISGHTALYWYRQSLGQGLEFLIYFQGNSAPDKSGLPSDRFSAERTGGSVSTLTIQRTQQEDSAVYLCASAGVTQNQPQHFGDGTRLSIL.

The V call is TRBV2, the J call TRBJ2-1, with 11 bases identical to TRBD2. There are 18 residues in the CDR3. The V gene's germline CDR1 is SNHLY and CDR2 FYNNEI. Trimming took 6 bases from V and 3 from J; bases not matched to a gene: 13. CDR3 loop: CASRGWALAGVNYNEQFF. In DNA form, the CDR3 reads TGTGCCAGCAGGGGATGGGCACTAGCGGGGGTCAACTACAATGAGCAGTTCTTC. The full variable domain, completed using reference TRBV2 and TRBJ2-1, is EPEVTQTPSHQVTQMGQEVILRCVPISNHLYFYWYRQILGQKVEFLVSFYNNEISEKSEIFDDQFSVERPDGSNFTLKIRSTKLEDSAMYFCASRGWALAGVNYNEQFFGPGTRLTVL.

This chain connects TRBV7-9 to TRBJ2-5; 15 bases map to TRBD2. V dropped 5 bases and J dropped 5; count of bases not matched to a gene: 6. In germline, CDR1 is SEHNR, CDR2 FQNEAQ (reference sequence). The CDR3 has 16 residues. The CDR3 region has the DNA TGTGCCAGCAGCCCGGGACTAGCGGGGGGAGGGGAGACCCAGTACTTC. Protein product: CASSPGLAGGGETQYF.

This sequence joins TRBV25-1 and TRBJ2-7, with D perhaps matching TRBD1 (5 bases). Germline V gene lookup returns CDR1 MGHDK and CDR2 SYGVNS. There are 13 residues in the CDR3. Trimming took 8 bases from V and 3 from J, leaving 14 bases between them. CDR3 nucleotides: TGTGCCAGCGAAGGGGTTTTCCGCTACGAGCAGTACTTC. This gives the protein CASEGVFRYEQYF.

This chain joins TRBV7-3 and TRBJ2-2; no definite D call. In germline, CDR1 is SGHTA, CDR2 FQGTGA. The CDR3 runs 15 residues. The germline V and J ends were trimmed by 1 base and 3 bases, with 9 bases remaining between them. The CDR3 region is CASSLNGRYTGELFF. CDR3 DNA sequence: TGTGCCAGCAGCTTAAATGGCCGCTACACCGGGGAGCTGTTTTTT.

This chain links TRBV5-1 with TRBJ2-5; 7 positions agree with TRBD1. V shed 7 bases and J 2 bases; nucleotides not matched to a gene: 5. Per the germline V gene, CDR1 is SGHRS and CDR2 is YFSETQ. The CDR3 has 13 amino acids. The CDR3 loop is CASGTVPQETQYF. Here the CDR3 DNA reads TGCGCCAGCGGGACAGTCCCACAAGAGACCCAGTACTTC.

The chain joins TRBV9 to TRBJ2-3; D is uncertain. The V end was cut by 0 bases, the J end by 2 bases, with 4 bases between. This CDR3 comprises 13 residues. Germline V gene lookup returns CDR1 SGDLS and CDR2 YYNGEE. CDR3: CASSVALTDTQYF. The CDR3 DNA sequence: TGTGCCAGCAGCGTAGCCCTCACAGATACGCAGTATTTT.

The rearrangement joins TRBV19 to TRBJ2-1, with TRBD2 matching 14 bases. Losses at the gene ends were 6 bases for V and 8 bases for J; bases not matched to a gene: 6. This CDR3 is built from 15 residues. Germline assignment: CDR1 LNHDA and CDR2 SQIVND (reference sequence). CDR3 loop: CASRPTSGGAHEQFF. The CDR3 DNA is TGTGCCAGTAGACCGACTAGCGGGGGGGCCCATGAGCAGTTCTTC. Full variable domain (remainder filled in from reference TRBV19 and TRBJ2-1): DGGITQSPKYLFRKEGQNVTLSCEQNLNHDAMYWYRQDPGQGLRLIYYSQIVNDFQKGDIAEGYSVSREKKESFPLTVTSAQKNPTAFYLCASRPTSGGAHEQFFGPGTRLTVL.

V gene TRBV6-5 combines with J gene TRBJ1-5; TRBD1 matches at 11 bases. Germline CDR1 and CDR2: MNHEY and SVGAGI. The J segment lost 6 bases and the V segment lost 7 bases, leaving 8 bases of the junction unmatched. This CDR3 comprises 15 residues. CDR3 protein: CASNLGQGASQPQHF. In nucleotides, the CDR3 is TGTGCCAGCAACCTAGGACAGGGGGCGAGTCAGCCCCAGCATTTT.

The chain couples TRBV7-9 to TRBJ2-1, with a possible D match to TRBD1 (5 bases). Trimming cost V 6 bases and J 9 bases, with 18 bases left between them. Per the germline V gene, CDR1 is SEHNR and CDR2 is FQNEAQ (reference sequence). The CDR3 runs to 14 residues. CDR3 region: CASSPSRRVSEQFF. The CDR3 DNA sequence: TGTGCCAGCAGTCCGTCTCGCAGGGTTTCTGAGCAGTTCTTC.

This clone has a handful of counts. The J gene is TRBJ1-6, the V gene TRBV9, with a weak D call TRBD1 (5 bases). Germline CDR1 and CDR2: SGDLS and YYNGEE. The CDR3 extends over 14 amino acids. Trimming left V 6 bases short and J 4 bases short, with 11 bases between. CDR3 in amino acids: CASTQQEYNSPLHF. CDR3 DNA sequence: TGTGCCAGCACCCAACAGGAGTATAATTCACCCCTCCACTTT.

The genes are TRBV5-6 and TRBJ2-5; D is possibly TRBD2 (6 bases). This CDR3 comprises 13 residues. Germline CDR1 and CDR2: SGHDT and YYEEEE. V lost 4 bases to trimming and J lost 7 bases, with 14 bases between them. The DNA for the CDR3 is TGTGCCAGCAGCCGGGGGACCCTGCCGACCCAGTACTTC. It specifies CASSRGTLPTQYF.

V gene TRBV28 combines with J gene TRBJ2-1; 10 bases align to TRBD2. The CDR3 has 18 residues. J lost 0 bases, V lost 4 bases, and 9 bases had no gene match. Germline CDR1 is MDHEN and CDR2 is SYDVKM. CDR3 in amino acids: CASSSWTSGLSSYNEQFF. The DNA of the CDR3 is TGTGCCAGCAGTTCCTGGACTAGCGGTTTGAGCTCCTACAATGAGCAGTTCTTC.

The chain has TRBV5-5 and TRBJ2-5; the match to TRBD1 covers 7 bases. CDR3 length: 16 amino acids. CDR1 and CDR2 (germline): SGHKS, YYEKEE (reference sequence). Germline trimming cut 2 bases from V and 0 bases from J; bases unmatched to any gene: 7. Here the CDR3 reads CASSLAGQAYQETQYF. The CDR3, as DNA: TGTGCCAGCAGCTTAGCCGGACAGGCATACCAAGAGACCCAGTACTTC.

The table lists this clone with a few counts. This sequence joins TRBV2 and TRBJ2-1, with 7 bases identical to TRBD2. CDR1 is SNHLY, CDR2 FYNNEI, per germline. This CDR3 has 14 residues. Trimming removed 8 bases from V and 5 bases from J; junction bases left unmatched: 9. The CDR3: CASQFEGRDNEQFF. CDR3 in DNA: TGTGCCAGCCAATTTGAGGGGAGGGACAATGAGCAGTTCTTC.

The gene calls are TRBV28 and TRBJ2-3, with 9 bases lining up with TRBD2. The germline CDR1 and CDR2 sequences are MDHEN and SYDVKM. V shed 3 bases, J shed 5 bases, and the junction held 6 bases outside the gene matches. The CDR3 consists of 15 residues. The CDR3 sequence: CASSFGGGGRDTQYF. The CDR3 DNA reads as TGTGCCAGCAGTTTCGGCGGGGGGGGTAGAGATACGCAGTATTTT.

This chain joins TRBV5-5 and TRBJ2-1, with 9 bases matching TRBD2. Germline assignment: CDR1 SGHKS and CDR2 YYEKEE (reference sequence). Germline trimming cut 3 bases from V and 10 bases from J; bases unmatched to any gene: 14. The CDR3 contains 16 residues. CDR3 amino acids: CASSSVSKRGASEQFF. The CDR3 DNA reads TGTGCCAGCAGCTCGGTCAGCAAGCGGGGGGCATCCGAGCAGTTCTTC.

The V gene is TRBV4-3, the J gene TRBJ1-2, with D perhaps matching TRBD1 (5 bases). The CDR3 has 14 residues. The V end was cut by 0 bases, the J end by 5 bases, with 10 bases between. From germline, CDR1 is LGHNA and CDR2 YSLEER. This CDR3 reads CASSQDVGGYGYTF. Written as DNA, the CDR3 is TGCGCCAGCAGCCAAGATGTTGGGGGGTATGGCTACACCTTC.

This chain links TRBV15 with TRBJ2-5, with TRBD2 matching 12 bases. Germline V CDR1 and CDR2: LNHNV, YYDKDF (reference sequence). V was pared by 5 bases and J by 3 bases, with 10 bases of the junction left unmatched. The CDR3 consists of 17 residues. CDR3 in amino acids: CATSVLSGLAGKETQYF. In DNA, the CDR3 is TGTGCCACCAGCGTCCTCTCCGGACTAGCGGGGAAAGAGACCCAGTACTTC.

This clone occurred a few times. The rearrangement links TRBV14 to TRBJ1-2, with D unclear. The germline CDR1 and CDR2 sequences are SGHDN and FVKESK. The germline V and J ends were trimmed by 0 bases and 7 bases, with 15 bases remaining between them. The CDR3 loop spans 15 amino acids. The CDR3 nucleotides are TGTGCCAGCAGCCAAGATCGGGGTCCCCTCGGTGGCTACACCTTC. It translates to CASSQDRGPLGGYTF. Full variable domain (remainder filled in from reference TRBV14 and TRBJ1-2): EAGVTQFPSHSVIEKGQTVTLRCDPISGHDNLYWYRRVMGKEIKFLLHFVKESKQDESGMPNNRFLAERTGGTYSTLKVQPAELEDSGVYFCASSQDRGPLGGYTFGSGTRLTVV.

The chain links TRBV7-9 to TRBJ1-4, with D possibly matching TRBD1 (5 bases). V was trimmed by 2 bases and J by 8 bases, leaving 6 bases between them. In germline, CDR1 is SEHNR, CDR2 FQNEAQ (reference sequence). This CDR3 is 12 amino acids long. CDR3 DNA sequence: TGTGCCAGCAGCTTAACAGGAGAAAAACTGTTTTTT. It encodes CASSLTGEKLFF. The full variable domain, rest sourced from reference TRBV7-9 and TRBJ1-4, is DTGVSQNPRHKITKRGQNVTFRCDPISEHNRLYWYRQTLGQGPEFLTYFQNEAQLEKSRLLSDRFSAERPKGSFSTLEIQRTEQGDSAMYLCASSLTGEKLFFGSGTQLSVL.

The chain has TRBV6-2 or TRBV6-3 and TRBJ2-5; D possibly corresponds to TRBD1 (5 bases). Germline CDR1 and CDR2: MNHEY and SVGEGT. The germline V and J ends were trimmed by 5 bases and 3 bases, with 10 bases remaining between them. The CDR3 is 13 residues long. This chain's CDR3 is CASSTQVEETQYF. CDR3 DNA sequence: TGTGCCAGCAGTACACAGGTAGAAGAGACCCAGTACTTC.

This clone appeared once. CDR3 DNA: TGTGCCAGCTCATCCATGACTAGCGGGGGCACAGATACGCAGTATTTT. Its translation is CASSSMTSGGTDTQYF. The V and J genes are TRBV18 and TRBJ2-3, with 11 bases matching TRBD2. Germline CDR1 reads KGHSH; CDR2 reads LQKENI. V was clipped by 5 bases and J by 1 base; unmatched bases: 5. The CDR3 contains 16 residues.

This clone was seen a single time. V gene TRBV5-8 combines with J gene TRBJ2-3, with 7 positions matching TRBD1. The CDR3 extends over 14 amino acids. Losses at the gene ends were 4 bases for V and 2 bases for J; bases not matched to a gene: 4. Per germline, CDR1 SGHTS and CDR2 YDEGEE. Written as DNA, the CDR3 is TGTGCCAGCAGCAAGGGACAGTACACAGATACGCAGTATTTT. It yields the protein CASSKGQYTDTQYF.

Of note for this clone: Other nucleotide sequences from this sample produce the same CDR3. The CDR3 bases are TGTGCCAGCAGCTCCGGACAGGGGGGAGGCTACACCTTC. Its protein is CASSSGQGGGYTF. The chain has TRBV7-2 and TRBJ1-2; 10 nucleotides match TRBD1. V lost 4 bases and J lost 8; bases outside the gene matches: 4. CDR1 is SGHTA and CDR2 is FQGNSA in the germline V gene. The CDR3 sequence is 13 residues long.

The chain couples TRBV5-1 to TRBJ2-2; 11 bases match TRBD2. Losses at the gene ends were 3 bases for V and 2 bases for J; bases not matched to a gene: 3. Germline CDR1 SGHRS, CDR2 YFSETQ. This CDR3 contains 16 residues. CDR3 nucleotides: TGCGCCAGCAGCTCGACTAGCGGGGTAAACACCGGGGAGCTGTTTTTT. Translated, it gives CASSSTSGVNTGELFF.